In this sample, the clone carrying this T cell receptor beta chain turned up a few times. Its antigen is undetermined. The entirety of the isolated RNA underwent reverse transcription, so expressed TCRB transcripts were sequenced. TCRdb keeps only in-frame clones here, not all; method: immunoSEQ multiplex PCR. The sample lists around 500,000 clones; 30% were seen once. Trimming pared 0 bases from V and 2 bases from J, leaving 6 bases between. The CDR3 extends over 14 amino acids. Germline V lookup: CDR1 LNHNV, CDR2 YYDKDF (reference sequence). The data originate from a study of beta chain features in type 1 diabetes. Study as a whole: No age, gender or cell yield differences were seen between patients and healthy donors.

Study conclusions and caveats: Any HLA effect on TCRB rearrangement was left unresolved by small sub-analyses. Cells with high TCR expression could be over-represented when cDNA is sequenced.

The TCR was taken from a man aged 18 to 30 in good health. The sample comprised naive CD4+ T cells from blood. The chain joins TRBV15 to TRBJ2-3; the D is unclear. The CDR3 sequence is CATSRDQTTDTQYF. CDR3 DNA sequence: TGTGCCACCAGCAGAGATCAGACCACAGATACGCAGTATTTT.